This T cell receptor beta chain came from a study of T cells in Graves' hyperthyroidism and ophthalmopathy. General study results and limits: Most thyroid clonotypes expanded above 0.001 appeared in blood too. Median prediction lead before ophthalmopathy onset was 6.5 months with the model.

Points on this clonotype: The antigen is not known.

RNA transcripts yielded amplified TCR beta CDR3 regions. Researchers ran a first-round RT-PCR on the TCR CDR3 using the HTBI primer set. From the multiplex PCR reads, TCRdb called clonotypes with MiXCR, one entry per CDR3 protein. Of almost 600,000 distinct CDR3 sequences listed, roughly 46% were seen once; the top ten hold around 7.7%. Hyperthyroidism had been newly diagnosed in patients aged 18 to 65, and its duration was under 2 months. Lactation, pregnancy, other autoimmune disease or uncontrolled infection led to exclusion of patients. The CDR3 loop spans 16 amino acids. The V gene lost 1 base and the J gene lost 6 bases, with 20 bases spanning the gap. The germline gives CDR1 DFQATT, CDR2 SNEGSKA (reference sequence).

The sequenced sample was peripheral blood or thyroid tissue (not recorded which). The J gene is TRBJ2-3, the V gene TRBV20-1, with D perhaps given as TRBD1 or TRBD2 (5 bases each). This clonotype was obtained from a young woman with Graves' hyperthyroidism. The CDR3 coding sequence is TGCAGTGCTAGAGGGGGACGGGGTAACACAAGGGATACGCAGTATTTT. Amino acids: CSARGGRGNTRDTQYF.